This TCR beta chain was obtained from a study of B cell selection in AIRE deficiency. Sorting defined conventional CD4 T cells as CD4+CD127+. Original handling: Conventional T cell pools: some 110,000 distinct patient, some 150,000 donor TCRbeta sequences. Sequencing used immunoSEQ multiplex PCR; TCRdb keeps in-frame clones, though not all of them. The V and J calls and clone size come from that table; D and trimming were worked out from the DNA. Among about 20,000 clones listed, about 97% were seen once. Study-wide points: Shorter CDR3s marked shared Treg sequences, biased toward few non-templated insertions. Only about 9.3% of a few thousand shared Treg sequences were patient-specific; about 30% healthy-specific.

As to this clone: The antigen is unknown.

The CDR3 totals 15 residues. The V end lost 2 bases, the J end lost 1 base, and 11 bases lay between the germline ends. CDR1 and CDR2 (germline): MDHEN, SYDVKM. The chain employs TRBV28 and TRBJ1-1, with D perhaps TRBD1 (5 bases). Sequencing used conventional CD4+ T cells sorted from PBMCs. The TCR comes from a human donor with AIRE deficiency. The CDR3: CASSLAARANTEAFF. DNA for the CDR3: TGTGCCAGCAGTTTAGCGGCCAGGGCGAACACTGAAGCTTTCTTT.